The rows below give T cell receptor beta chains drawn from one sample of a study of technical replicates of blood from a handful of donors. Assay: immunoSEQ multiplex PCR; the TCRdb copy retains only in-frame clones and omits some. The repertoire holds 75,000 to 100,000 clones, with around nine tenths as singletons. The sequencing input was T cells isolated from PBMCs. Receptors originate from a human donor in good health. Each CDR3 is given with its conserved first and last residue. The D gene is left open where the match is weak. Size is omitted from some rows. Given values are once, few, many or a class for expanded clones.

clone size: .
J gene: TRBJ2-5
V gene: TRBV11-3
D gene: TRBD2
CDR3 DNA: TGTGCCAGCAGCTTAGACTCCTCTGTTAGCGGGGGGCCCCAAGAGACCCAGTACTTC
CDR3 protein: CASSLDSSVSGGPQETQYF

clone size: .
J gene: TRBJ2-6
V gene: TRBV5-1
D gene: TRBD1
CDR3 DNA: TGCGCCAGCAGCTTGTTGACAGGGGGCAGATCTGGGGCCAACGTCCTGACTTTC
CDR3 protein: CASSLLTGGRSGANVLTF

clone size: .
J gene: TRBJ1-2
V gene: TRBV30
D gene: .
CDR3 DNA: TGTGCCTGGAGTGTACCCCTAAACTATGGCTACACCTTC
CDR3 protein: CAWSVPLNYGYTF

clone size: .
J gene: TRBJ2-7
V gene: TRBV19
D gene: TRBD2
CDR3 DNA: TGTGCCAGTAGGGGACTAGCGGGAAATAAGGGCGAGCAGTACTTC
CDR3 protein: CASRGLAGNKGEQYF

clone size: .
J gene: TRBJ2-5
V gene: TRBV4-1
D gene: TRBD2
CDR3 DNA: TGCGCCAGCAGCTACGTTCGGGGGGGGCGGGAGCCCCGTCCACAAGAGACCCAGTACTTC
CDR3 protein: CASSYVRGGREPRPQETQYF

clone size: .
J gene: TRBJ1-2
V gene: TRBV18
D gene: .
CDR3 DNA: TGTGCCAGCTCCCAACCGTTGCAGACTTATGGCTACACCTTC
CDR3 protein: CASSQPLQTYGYTF

clone size: .
J gene: TRBJ2-7
V gene: TRBV7-2
D gene: TRBD1
CDR3 DNA: TGTGCCAGCACCACAGGGGGGACTCGAAACTACGAGCAGTACTTC
CDR3 protein: CASTTGGTRNYEQYF

clone size: .
J gene: TRBJ2-5
V gene: TRBV2
D gene: .
CDR3 DNA: TGTGCCAGCAGTGAAGCGCCTTCCGGCTACGGGCCGATGGAGGCCCAGTACTTC
CDR3 protein: CASSEAPSGYGPMEAQYF

clone size: .
J gene: TRBJ2-7
V gene: TRBV21-1
D gene: .
CDR3 DNA: TGTGCCAGCAGCACCAGGGGTACCTACGAGCAGTACTTC
CDR3 protein: CASSTRGTYEQYF

clone size: few
J gene: TRBJ1-1
V gene: TRBV6-6
D gene: .
CDR3 DNA: TGTGCCAGCAGTTACCGTGGCGGGGTCTTCTACACTGAAGCTTTCTTT
CDR3 protein: CASSYRGGVFYTEAFF

clone size: .
J gene: TRBJ1-4
V gene: TRBV7-8
D gene: TRBD1
CDR3 DNA: TGTGCCAGCAGATATGGGACAGCGGAGGATGAAAAACTGTTTTTT
CDR3 protein: CASRYGTAEDEKLFF

clone size: .
J gene: TRBJ2-2
V gene: TRBV2
D gene: TRBD1
CDR3 DNA: TGTGCCAGCGAAAGGGACAGGGGGCGCACCGGGGAGCTGTTTTTT
CDR3 protein: CASERDRGRTGELFF

clone size: .
J gene: TRBJ1-5
V gene: TRBV5-5
D gene: .
CDR3 DNA: TGTGCCAGCAGCCCAACGGGGGGTAGCAATCAGCCCCAGCATTTT
CDR3 protein: CASSPTGGSNQPQHF

clone size: .
J gene: TRBJ1-1
V gene: TRBV27
D gene: TRBD1
CDR3 DNA: TGTGCCAGCAGCCGGGACAGGTGGAGGGACGCTTTCTTT
CDR3 protein: CASSRDRWRDAFF

clone size: .
J gene: TRBJ2-5
V gene: TRBV5-1
D gene: TRBD1
CDR3 DNA: TGCGCCAGCAGCTCAACCGGGACAGAAGAGACCCAGTACTTC
CDR3 protein: CASSSTGTEETQYF

clone size: .
J gene: TRBJ1-1
V gene: TRBV5-1
D gene: .
CDR3 DNA: TGCGCCAGCAGCTTAGGCCAGACGGGAGTGAACACTGAAGCTTTCTTT
CDR3 protein: CASSLGQTGVNTEAFF

clone size: .
J gene: TRBJ1-5
V gene: TRBV4-1
D gene: .
CDR3 DNA: TGCGCCAGCAGCCTAGGCGTCAGGGATGTGTCCCAGCATTTT
CDR3 protein: CASSLGVRDVSQHF

clone size: .
J gene: TRBJ1-4
V gene: TRBV10-3
D gene: .
CDR3 DNA: TGTGCCATCAGTGAAAGGAGTAATGAAAAACTGTTTTTT
CDR3 protein: CAISERSNEKLFF

clone size: .
J gene: TRBJ2-1
V gene: TRBV14
D gene: TRBD2
CDR3 DNA: TGTGCCAGCAGCCCACCGGGACTAGCGGGAGGGCATGAGCAGTTCTTC
CDR3 protein: CASSPPGLAGGHEQFF

clone size: .
J gene: TRBJ1-2
V gene: TRBV23-1
D gene: .
CDR3 DNA: TGCGCCAGCAGTCTGTATCGGGGGGCGGGTGGCTACACCTTC
CDR3 protein: CASSLYRGAGGYTF

clone size: .
J gene: TRBJ2-1
V gene: TRBV11-2
D gene: .
CDR3 DNA: TGTGCCAGCAGCCGAATAAGCGGCACCCGCTCCTACAATGAGCAGTTCTTC
CDR3 protein: CASSRISGTRSYNEQFF

clone size: .
J gene: TRBJ2-2
V gene: TRBV28
D gene: TRBD1
CDR3 DNA: TGTGCCAGCAGCCAAGCCGGACAGGGCAACACCGGGGAGCTGTTTTTT
CDR3 protein: CASSQAGQGNTGELFF

clone size: .
J gene: TRBJ1-1
V gene: TRBV28
D gene: TRBD1
CDR3 DNA: TGTGCCAGCACTCAGGGGGAAAACACTGAAGCTTTCTTT
CDR3 protein: CASTQGENTEAFF

clone size: .
J gene: TRBJ1-2
V gene: TRBV18
D gene: TRBD1
CDR3 DNA: TGTGCCAGCTCACCAACCGGACAGGGGGTAGGCTACACCTTC
CDR3 protein: CASSPTGQGVGYTF

clone size: .
J gene: TRBJ2-3
V gene: TRBV7-3
D gene: .
CDR3 DNA: TGTGCCAGCAGCTCGCGGGCCCCGAGCGCACCAGATACGCAGTATTTT
CDR3 protein: CASSSRAPSAPDTQYF

clone size: once
J gene: TRBJ2-1
V gene: TRBV6-4
D gene: TRBD1
CDR3 DNA: TGTGCCAGCAGTGACTCTTTTTCAAGGGGGCCGGGGTACAATGAGCAGTTCTTC
CDR3 protein: CASSDSFSRGPGYNEQFF

clone size: once
J gene: TRBJ2-7
V gene: TRBV7-8
D gene: .
CDR3 DNA: TGTGCCAGCAGCTCCACGGCCTACGAGCAGTACTTC
CDR3 protein: CASSSTAYEQYF

clone size: .
J gene: TRBJ2-7
V gene: TRBV30
D gene: TRBD2
CDR3 DNA: TGTGCCTGGAACCCGGACCCAGGGAGGGGCGAGCAGTACTTC
CDR3 protein: CAWNPDPGRGEQYF

clone size: once
J gene: TRBJ2-7
V gene: TRBV11-2
D gene: .
CDR3 DNA: TGTGCCAGCAGCTTTGGGACACTAAGCTCCTACGAGCAGTACTTC
CDR3 protein: CASSFGTLSSYEQYF

clone size: .
J gene: TRBJ2-5
V gene: TRBV10-1
D gene: TRBD2
CDR3 DNA: TGCGCCAGCAGTGACGGGACTAGCGGGGGCCAAGAGACCCAGTACTTC
CDR3 protein: CASSDGTSGGQETQYF

clone size: .
J gene: TRBJ2-5
V gene: TRBV28
D gene: TRBD2
CDR3 DNA: TGTGCCAGCAGTCTCCTCGGGACTAGCGGGATCCAAGAGACCCAGTACTTC
CDR3 protein: CASSLLGTSGIQETQYF

clone size: few
J gene: TRBJ1-5
V gene: TRBV28
D gene: .
CDR3 DNA: TGTGCCAGCATCGGATCGGACAGAAGGGGGCATTTT
CDR3 protein: CASIGSDRRGHF

clone size: medium-sized
J gene: TRBJ2-2
V gene: TRBV2
D gene: .
CDR3 DNA: TGTGCCAGTCAAAACACCGGGGAGCTGTTTTTT
CDR3 protein: CASQNTGELFF

clone size: .
J gene: TRBJ1-2
V gene: TRBV23-1
D gene: .
CDR3 DNA: TGCGCCAGCAGTCAATCCCAGGAACCGCTTGCTGGCTACACCTTC
CDR3 protein: CASSQSQEPLAGYTF

clone size: .
J gene: TRBJ2-7
V gene: TRBV7-9
D gene: .
CDR3 DNA: TGTGCCAGCAGCTTACCCCTAGGGGCGGGGTCCAACTACGAGCAGTACTTC
CDR3 protein: CASSLPLGAGSNYEQYF

clone size: .
J gene: TRBJ1-1
V gene: TRBV19
D gene: .
CDR3 DNA: TGTGCCAGTAGACCCGGGAACACTGAAGCTTTCTTT
CDR3 protein: CASRPGNTEAFF

clone size: .
J gene: TRBJ1-1
V gene: TRBV6-4
D gene: .
CDR3 DNA: TGTGCCAGCAGTAAAACAGGGAACACTGAAGCTTTCTTT
CDR3 protein: CASSKTGNTEAFF

clone size: .
J gene: TRBJ1-5
V gene: TRBV29-1
D gene: TRBD1
CDR3 DNA: TGCAGCGTGACCGGGACAGGGGGCCTGAGCCAGCATTTT
CDR3 protein: CSVTGTGGLSQHF

clone size: .
J gene: TRBJ2-7
V gene: TRBV7-2
D gene: .
CDR3 DNA: TGTGCCAGCAGCTTTTACTACGAGCAGTACTTC
CDR3 protein: CASSFYYEQYF

clone size: .
J gene: TRBJ2-5
V gene: TRBV14
D gene: .
CDR3 DNA: TGTGCCAGCAGCCAAGATCGTTTGTACAGCTCTGAGACCCAGTACTTC
CDR3 protein: CASSQDRLYSSETQYF

clone size: .
J gene: TRBJ2-7
V gene: TRBV18
D gene: .
CDR3 DNA: TGTGCCAGCTCACCACCCTCCGGCGAGCAGTACTTC
CDR3 protein: CASSPPSGEQYF

clone size: .
J gene: TRBJ1-5
V gene: TRBV5-1
D gene: TRBD1
CDR3 DNA: TGCGCCAGCAGCCCAAGACAGGGTTATCAGCCCCAGCATTTT
CDR3 protein: CASSPRQGYQPQHF

clone size: .
J gene: TRBJ2-7
V gene: TRBV27
D gene: TRBD2
CDR3 DNA: TGTGCCACCGGAAGACTAGCGGACCCGTACGAGCAGTACTTC
CDR3 protein: CATGRLADPYEQYF

clone size: .
J gene: TRBJ2-2
V gene: TRBV11-2
D gene: TRBD1
CDR3 DNA: TGTGCCAGCAGCTTTGACAGGGTGGCCGGGGAGCTGTTTTTT
CDR3 protein: CASSFDRVAGELFF

clone size: .
J gene: TRBJ2-1
V gene: TRBV2
D gene: TRBD2
CDR3 DNA: TGTGCCAGCCGCTCTGCGGGAGGGCCTTACAATGAGCAGTTCTTC
CDR3 protein: CASRSAGGPYNEQFF

clone size: .
J gene: TRBJ2-2
V gene: TRBV27
D gene: .
CDR3 DNA: TGTGCCAGCAGTCCTCCGGACTATAGCTCCGGGGAGCTGTTTTTT
CDR3 protein: CASSPPDYSSGELFF